The 4 T cell receptor beta chains below all came from one sample that was sequenced in a study of cytomegalovirus exposure and HLA in healthy donors. A multiplex PCR was run with 60 Vbeta primers and 13 Jbeta primers. Sequencing was performed with immunoSEQ multiplex PCR; in TCRdb, only in-frame clones are kept and a portion is missing. The top ten hold more than 0.9% of the sample, which has some 130,000 clones, roughly 82% seen once. The material sequenced was PBMCs. These receptors all stem from a boy aged 5 to 17 in good health and CMV-seronegative.

Concerning this clone: An end of the junction does not agree with germline; a read error may underlie this. The CDR3 DNA follows: TGTGCCTGGAGTATCACCTGGGGACGGGACTATGGCCACACCTTC. As protein: CAWSITWGRDYGHTF. V and J are TRBV30 and TRBJ1-2; D is possibly TRBD1 (5 bases). The V gene's germline CDR1 is GTSNPN and CDR2 SVGIG (reference sequence). This CDR3 is 15 amino acids long.

This sequence joins TRBV7-9 and TRBJ2-1; TRBD1 matches at 9 bases. Germline V CDR1 and CDR2: SEHNR, FQNEAQ (reference sequence). The ends lost 4 bases at V and 6 bases at J; junction bases unmatched: 7. The CDR3 is made up of 15 amino acids. CDR3 DNA: TGTGCCAGCAGCTCTCGGGACAGGGCATCCAATGAGCAGTTCTTC. This sequence encodes CASSSRDRASNEQFF.

The DNA of the CDR3 is TGTGCCAGCAGTTTCGCGACAGGGGTCTTTTACGAGCAGTACTTC. Its translation is CASSFATGVFYEQYF. The V gene is TRBV27, the J gene TRBJ2-7, with 8 bases aligning to TRBD1. Germline CDR1 MNHEY, CDR2 SMNVEV (reference sequence). Trimming removed 3 bases from V and 4 bases from J; junction bases left unmatched: 8. The CDR3 sequence is 15 residues long.

This chain links TRBV6-5 with TRBJ1-5; TRBD1 agrees at 9 bases. Germline CDR1 is MNHEY and CDR2 is SVGAGI. The V and J ends lost 2 bases and 0 bases, in that order; junction bases with no gene match: 2. CDR3 length: 16 amino acids. The CDR3: CASSYRQGDSNQPQHF. DNA for the CDR3: TGTGCCAGCAGTTACCGACAGGGGGATAGCAATCAGCCCCAGCATTTT.